This T cell receptor beta chain originates from a study of identifying expanded T cells in peripheral blood. Assay: immunoSEQ multiplex PCR; the TCRdb copy retains only in-frame clones and omits some. In the table there are approximately 100,000 clones, roughly 89% of which are singletons. Trimming shortened V by 5 bases and J by 0 bases, and 10 bases separated the two germline ends. Germline lookup yields CDR1 SGHRS and CDR2 YFSETQ. This CDR3 region has 14 residues. Sequenced sample: blood. The chain links TRBV5-1 to TRBJ2-3; D gene unclear. The clonotype comes from a person aged 18 to 70 in good health. The CDR3 sequence: CASSLGKSTDTQYF. DNA of the CDR3: TGCGCCAGCAGTCTCGGCAAGAGCACAGATACGCAGTATTTT.